These 2 T cell receptor beta chains were sequenced from one sample in a study of shared clonotypes between healthy human individuals. Positively selected for CCR7, the CD45RO-negative cells used as naive CD8 cells excluded terminally differentiated effector memory CD45RA+ cells. TCRdb's table, derived via immunoSEQ multiplex PCR, lists solely in-frame clones and lacks some. The sample records 600,000 or so clones, 95% to 98% being singletons. Input material: naive CD8+ T cells sorted from blood. These TCRs come from a man in his thirties or forties in good health.

The gene calls are TRBV7-2 and TRBJ2-7, with 10 bases lining up with TRBD2. This CDR3 comprises 15 residues. CDR1 and CDR2 (germline): SGHTA, FQGNSA. Germline trimming cut 1 base from V and 3 bases from J; bases unmatched to any gene: 3. This chain's CDR3 is CASSLGAGGVYEQYF. The CDR3 nucleotides are TGTGCCAGCAGCTTAGGAGCGGGAGGGGTCTACGAGCAGTACTTC.

The chain links TRBV6-5 to TRBJ1-2, with a tentative D call TRBD1 (5 bases). Per the germline V gene, CDR1 is MNHEY and CDR2 is SVGAGI. The CDR3 runs to 14 residues. Trimming stripped 2 bases from V and 4 bases from J, with 11 bases between. This chain's CDR3 is CASSYDSGGYGYTF. In DNA, the CDR3 is TGTGCCAGCAGTTACGACAGTGGAGGCTATGGCTACACCTTC.